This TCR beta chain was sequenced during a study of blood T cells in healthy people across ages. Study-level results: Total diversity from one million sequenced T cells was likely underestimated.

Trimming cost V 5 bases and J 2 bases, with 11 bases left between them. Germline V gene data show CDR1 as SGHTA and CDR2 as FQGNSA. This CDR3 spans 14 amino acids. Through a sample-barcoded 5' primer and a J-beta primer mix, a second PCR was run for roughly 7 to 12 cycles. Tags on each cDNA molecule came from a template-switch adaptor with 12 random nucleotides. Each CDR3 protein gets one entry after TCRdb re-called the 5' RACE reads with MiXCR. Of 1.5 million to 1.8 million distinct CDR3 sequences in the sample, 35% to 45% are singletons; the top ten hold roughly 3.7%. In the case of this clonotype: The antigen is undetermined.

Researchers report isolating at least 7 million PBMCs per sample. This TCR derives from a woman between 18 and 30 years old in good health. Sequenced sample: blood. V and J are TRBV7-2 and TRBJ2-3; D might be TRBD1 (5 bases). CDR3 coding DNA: TGTGCCAGCAGCGCTGGGGCCTCCACAGATACGCAGTATTTT. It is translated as CASSAGASTDTQYF.